Below, 2 T cell receptor beta chains from the same sample are listed, as sequenced in a study of cytomegalovirus exposure and HLA in healthy donors. The PCR made use of 60 Vbeta and 13 Jbeta primers. Clones were read by immunoSEQ multiplex PCR, and TCRdb kept only the in-frame ones, dropping some. This table has around 61,000 clones, around 62% appearing once. Sequencing input: PBMCs. All receptors come from a man between 35 and 55 years old in good health and CMV-seropositive.

The CDR3 DNA sequence: TGCGCCAGCAGCTTGGGCGTCGTCAATGAGCAGTTCTTC. Translating gives CASSLGVVNEQFF. The chain recombines TRBV5-1 with TRBJ2-1; no firm D call. Germline CDR1 is SGHRS and CDR2 is YFSETQ. The CDR3 totals 13 residues. Trimming cost V 0 bases and J 6 bases, with 7 bases left between them.

J is TRBJ2-7 and V is TRBV5-1; D is perhaps TRBD2 (6 bases). From germline, CDR1 is SGHRS and CDR2 YFSETQ. The V gene lost 0 bases and the J gene lost 3 bases, with 10 bases spanning the gap. The CDR3 length is 14 residues. CDR3 protein: CASSLGGDSYEQYF. In DNA form, the CDR3 reads TGCGCCAGCAGCTTGGGGGGGGATAGCTACGAGCAGTACTTC.